This TCR beta chain was captured in a study of blood T cell repertoires in COVID-19. Those enrolled, adults aged about 18 to 89 years, came from around 24 US areas. The CDR3 is 12 residues long. The V end was cut by 6 bases, the J end by 5 bases, with 10 bases between. Germline V lookup: CDR1 SGHTA, CDR2 FQGNSA. Study processing details: Amplification from reference gene primers served as the basis for estimated nucleated cell counts. Using immunoSEQ multiplex PCR, the repertoire was profiled, and TCRdb retains in-frame clones only, with some absent. That table furnishes V, J and clone size, whereas the DNA furnished D and trimming. The sample carries around 230,000 clones, 85% to 90% recorded once.

The specimen sequenced was PBMCs or T cells enriched from blood (not recorded which). The chain has TRBV7-2 and TRBJ1-2; D is undetermined. The clonotype was recovered from a woman aged 25 to 45 with acute COVID-19. In DNA form, the CDR3 reads TGTGCCAGCAGGACGACGGGGTATGGCTACACCTTC. Translating it yields CASRTTGYGYTF.